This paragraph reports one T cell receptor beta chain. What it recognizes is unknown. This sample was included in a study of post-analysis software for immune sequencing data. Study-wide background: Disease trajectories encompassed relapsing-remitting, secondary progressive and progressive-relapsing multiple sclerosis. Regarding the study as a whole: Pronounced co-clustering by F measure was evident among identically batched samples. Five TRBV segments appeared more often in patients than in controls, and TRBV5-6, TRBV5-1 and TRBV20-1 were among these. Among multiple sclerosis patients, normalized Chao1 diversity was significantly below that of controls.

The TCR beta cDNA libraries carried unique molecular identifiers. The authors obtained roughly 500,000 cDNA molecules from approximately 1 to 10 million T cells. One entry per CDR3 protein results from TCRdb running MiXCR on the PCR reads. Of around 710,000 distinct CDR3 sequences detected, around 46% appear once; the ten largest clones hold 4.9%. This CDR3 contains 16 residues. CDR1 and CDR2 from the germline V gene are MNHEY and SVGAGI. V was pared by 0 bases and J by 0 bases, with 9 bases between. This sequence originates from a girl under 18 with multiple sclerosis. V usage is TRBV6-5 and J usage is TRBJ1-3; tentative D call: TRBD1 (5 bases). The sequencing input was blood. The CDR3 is CASSYSFDSSGNTIYF. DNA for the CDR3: TGTGCCAGCAGTTACTCGTTCGACAGCTCTGGAAACACCATATATTTT.